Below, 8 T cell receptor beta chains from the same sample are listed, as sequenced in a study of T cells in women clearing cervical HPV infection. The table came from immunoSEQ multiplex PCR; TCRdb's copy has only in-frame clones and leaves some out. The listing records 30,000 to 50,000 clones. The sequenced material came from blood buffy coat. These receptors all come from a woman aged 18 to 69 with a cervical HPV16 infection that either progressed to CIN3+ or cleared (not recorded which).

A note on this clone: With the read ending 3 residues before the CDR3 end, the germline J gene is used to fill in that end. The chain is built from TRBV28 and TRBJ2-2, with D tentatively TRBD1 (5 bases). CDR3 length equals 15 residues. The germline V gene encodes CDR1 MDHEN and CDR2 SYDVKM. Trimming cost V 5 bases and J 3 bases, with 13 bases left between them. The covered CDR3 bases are TGTGCCAGCAGTCCCCCGGACACCTACACCGGGGAG. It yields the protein CASSPPDTYTGE. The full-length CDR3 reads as CASSPPDTYTGELFF.

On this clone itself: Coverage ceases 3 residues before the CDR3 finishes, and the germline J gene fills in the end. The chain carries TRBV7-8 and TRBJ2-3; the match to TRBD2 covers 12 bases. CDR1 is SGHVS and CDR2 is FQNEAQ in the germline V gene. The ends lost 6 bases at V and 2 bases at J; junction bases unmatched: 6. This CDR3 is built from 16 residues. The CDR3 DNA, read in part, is TGTGCCAGCAGTTTTACTAGCGGGGGGACCACAGATACG. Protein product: CASSFTSGGTTDT. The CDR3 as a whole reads CASSFTSGGTTDTQYF.

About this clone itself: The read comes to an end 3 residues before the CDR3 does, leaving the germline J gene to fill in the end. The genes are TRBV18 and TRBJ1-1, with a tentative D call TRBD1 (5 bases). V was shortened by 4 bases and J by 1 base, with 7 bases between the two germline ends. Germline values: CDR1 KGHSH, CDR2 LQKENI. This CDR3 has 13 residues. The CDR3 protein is CASSQGKNTEAFF. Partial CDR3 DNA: TGTGCCAGCTCACAGGGGAAGAACACTGAA.

The sequenced part of the CDR3 DNA is TGCGCCAGCAGCTTCAGTCAGGGGACCTACGAG. This translates into CASSFSQGTYE. The full CDR3 is CASSFSQGTYEQYF. The gene calls are TRBV5-1 and TRBJ2-7; perhaps TRBD1 as D (6 bases). The read falls 3 residues short of the CDR3 end, and the missing part is taken from the germline J gene. The CDR3 is 14 residues long. Germline V lookup: CDR1 SGHRS, CDR2 YFSETQ. Between the trimmed V and J ends, which lost 2 bases and 2 bases, there was a span of 11 bases.

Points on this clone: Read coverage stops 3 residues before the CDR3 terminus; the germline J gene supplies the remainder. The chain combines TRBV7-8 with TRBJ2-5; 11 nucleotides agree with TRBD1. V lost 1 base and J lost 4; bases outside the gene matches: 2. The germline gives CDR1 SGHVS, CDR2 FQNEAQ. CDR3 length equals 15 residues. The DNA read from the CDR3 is TGTGCCAGCAGCTTAGGGGGACAGGGGGGAGAGACC. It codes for CASSLGGQGGET. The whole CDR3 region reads CASSLGGQGGETQYF.

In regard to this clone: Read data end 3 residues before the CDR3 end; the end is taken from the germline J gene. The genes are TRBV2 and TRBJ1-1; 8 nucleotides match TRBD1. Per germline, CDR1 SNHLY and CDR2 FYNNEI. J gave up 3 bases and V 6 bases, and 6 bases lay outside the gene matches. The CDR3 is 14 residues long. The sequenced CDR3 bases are TGTGCCAGCAGGCCGGGACAGGCTTACACTGAA. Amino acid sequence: CASRPGQAYTE. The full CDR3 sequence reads CASRPGQAYTEAFF.

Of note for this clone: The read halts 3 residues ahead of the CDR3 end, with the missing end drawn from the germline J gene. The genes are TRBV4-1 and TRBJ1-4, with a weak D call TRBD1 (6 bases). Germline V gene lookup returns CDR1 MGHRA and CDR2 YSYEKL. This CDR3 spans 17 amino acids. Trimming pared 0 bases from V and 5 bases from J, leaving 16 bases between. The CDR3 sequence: CASSQDKAGAQNEKLFF. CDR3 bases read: TGCGCCAGCAGCCAAGATAAGGCGGGGGCGCAAAATGAAAAA.

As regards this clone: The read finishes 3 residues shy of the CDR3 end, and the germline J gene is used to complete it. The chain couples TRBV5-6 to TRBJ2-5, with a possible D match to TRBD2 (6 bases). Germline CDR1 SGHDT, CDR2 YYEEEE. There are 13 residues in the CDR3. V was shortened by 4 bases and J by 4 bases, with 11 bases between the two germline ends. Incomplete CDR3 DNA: TGTGCCAGCAGCCGAAGCGGGTCAGAGACC. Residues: CASSRSGSET. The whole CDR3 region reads CASSRSGSETQYF.